This T cell receptor (beta chain) stems from a study of shared clonotypes between healthy human individuals. This clone was seen more than once but under ten times. Its target is unknown. Study-wide results and limits: Memory subsets generally showed smaller estimated richness than naive subsets did. Researchers sampled blood only, noting tissue repertoires likely differ.

The length of the CDR3 is 14 residues. V lost 2 bases and J 2 bases, leaving 10 bases between the germline ends. CDR1 KGHSH and CDR2 LQKENI come from the germline V gene. Data came from immunoSEQ multiplex PCR; TCRdb stores just in-frame clones and leaves some out. The sample holds around 990,000 clones; around three quarters are singletons and the top ten take about 0.89%. This sequence was found in a young man in good health. Some clones in this sample may be carry-over from other donors' samples. Input material: memory CD4+ T cells from PBMCs. Documented subset: CD45RA-negative fraction. The chain combines TRBV18 with TRBJ2-7; D uncertain. The CDR3 region is CASSPGVQPYEQYF. In DNA form, the CDR3 reads TGTGCCAGCTCACCAGGGGTACAGCCCTACGAGCAGTACTTC.